Below are 8 T cell receptor beta chains sequenced from a single sample in a study of molecular identifiers for immune sequencing clone quantification. TCRdb redid the calling of the PCR reads with MiXCR, one entry per CDR3 protein. The sample includes a few hundred thousand distinct CDR3 sequences, 24% of them seen just once. The sequenced material came from naive CD8+ T cells from blood, with Jurkat cell RNA spiked in. Subset reported: FACS-sorted CD8+CD4-CCR7+CD45RA+ naive T cells. These receptors were taken from a human donor in good health. Some libraries in this study had Jurkat cell RNA spiked in.

Concerning this clonotype itself: One end of the junction fails to match germline, which may point to a read error. The chain couples TRBV28 to TRBJ2-7, with TRBD2 identical over 8 bases. The CDR3 consists of 15 residues. The germline CDR1 and CDR2 sequences are MDHEN and SYDVKM. The CDR3 nucleotides read TGTGCCAGCAGTTCAGGACTAGCCGTTATGTACGCGCAGTACTTC. Translated: CASSSGLAVMYAQYF.

This clonotype was counted at least ten times. CDR3 loop: CSVETLRNTGELFF. Written as DNA, the CDR3 is TGCAGCGTTGAGACCCTAAGAAACACCGGGGAGCTGTTTTTT. The chain carries TRBV29-1 and TRBJ2-2; D not certain. Trimming shortened V by 3 bases and J by 2 bases, and 10 bases separated the two germline ends. This CDR3 has 14 residues. Germline CDR1 and CDR2: SQVTM and ANQGSEA.

This clonotype was counted many times. The chain recombines TRBV30 with TRBJ2-7, with no clear D. Trimming removed 1 base from V and 3 bases from J, with 10 bases in between. The V gene's germline CDR1 is GTSNPN and CDR2 SVGIG (reference sequence). CDR3 length: 13 residues. In DNA, the CDR3 is TGTGCCTGGAGTGGGACGTCAGTCTACGAGCAGTACTTC. Translating gives CAWSGTSVYEQYF.

This clonotype appeared a few times. The chain joins TRBV18 to TRBJ1-1; unclear D gene. V was cut by 0 bases and J by 0 bases, with 8 bases left in between. The CDR3 is 15 amino acids. The germline V gene encodes CDR1 KGHSH and CDR2 LQKENI. This CDR3 reads CASSPPARMNTEAFF. For the CDR3, the DNA is TGTGCCAGCTCACCACCAGCAAGGATGAACACTGAAGCTTTCTTT.

On this clonotype itself: This may stem from a read error, because a much larger clone lies one nucleotide away. The CDR3 region is CPSSGDGEPNQPQHF. The CDR3 DNA reads TGTCCCAGCAGCGGGGACGGAGAGCCCAATCAGCCCCAGCATTTT. The rearrangement links TRBV7-9 to TRBJ1-5, with a possible D match to TRBD1 (5 bases). This CDR3 is built from 15 residues. Germline V gene sequence: CDR1 SEHNR, CDR2 FQNEAQ (reference sequence).

As concerns this clonotype: Mismatch with germline at one junction end may stem from a read error. This chain uses TRBV7-8 with TRBJ2-3; D is perhaps TRBD1 or TRBD2 (7 bases each). The CDR3 loop spans 15 amino acids. Germline values: CDR1 SGHVS, CDR2 FQNEAQ. The CDR3 DNA reads as TGTGCCAGCAGCTCGTTGGGAGGGGGGACAGATACGCGGTATTTT. Translating it yields CASSSLGGGTDTRYF.

Of note for this clonotype: A much more abundant neighbour one base away suggests this may be a read error. J is TRBJ1-5 and V is TRBV19, with no clear D. Germline V gives CDR1 LNHDA, CDR2 SQIVND (reference sequence). There are 12 residues in the CDR3. CDR3 nucleotides: TGTGCCAGTAGTATGAGCAAGCAGCCCCAGCATTTT. It yields the protein CASSMSKQPQHF.

This clonotype was counted at least ten times. The chain carries TRBV19 and TRBJ1-5; D call uncertain. CDR1 and CDR2 (germline): LNHDA, SQIVND (reference sequence). The CDR3 has 13 amino acids. Trimming removed 3 bases from V and 5 bases from J, with 8 bases in between. The CDR3 DNA sequence: TGTGCCAGTAGTATCGACGGCCATCAGCCCCAGCATTTT. Its translation: CASSIDGHQPQHF.